The sequence of this TCR beta chain was determined in a study of CXCR3-negative and CXCR3-positive naive CD8 T cells. Sorting yielded triplicates of 300,000 cells for each CD8+ T cell subset. Naive CD8+ T cells had a CD45RO-CCR7+CD27+CD95- phenotype. Concerning this clonotype itself: The antigen is not known.

Points from the study as a whole: Comparably high diversity was seen in both naive subsets, and much lower diversity in memory CD8+ cells. The study found CXCR3 expression partially decreased after cryopreservation and ran most assays on fresh PBMCs.

The CDR3 is 14 amino acids. The germline V gene encodes CDR1 MDHEN and CDR2 SYDVKM. TRB cDNA libraries were made by UMI-labeled 5' RACE. TCRdb reprocessed the 5' RACE reads, keeping one entry per CDR3 protein, no DNA. The table lists tens of thousands of distinct CDR3 sequences. The sequence was collected from a human donor in good health. Some clones in this sample may be carry-over from other donors' samples. Specimen: naive CXCR3- CD8+ T cells from blood. Sample subset: CD45RO-CCR7+CD27+CD95- naive CD8+ T cells lacking CXCR3 (TNR3-). The chain couples TRBV28 to TRBJ2-2; TCRdb proposes TRBD1, but this gene call is untestable without DNA. The CDR3 loop is CASRPGQGTGELFF.